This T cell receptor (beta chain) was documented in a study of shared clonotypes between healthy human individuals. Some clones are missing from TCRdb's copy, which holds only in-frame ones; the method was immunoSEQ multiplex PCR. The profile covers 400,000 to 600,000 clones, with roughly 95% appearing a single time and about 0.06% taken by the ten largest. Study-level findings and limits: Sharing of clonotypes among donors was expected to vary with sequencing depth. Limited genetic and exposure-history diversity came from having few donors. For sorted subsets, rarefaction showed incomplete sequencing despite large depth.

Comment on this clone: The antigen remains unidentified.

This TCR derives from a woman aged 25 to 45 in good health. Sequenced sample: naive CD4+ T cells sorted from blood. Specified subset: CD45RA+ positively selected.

The CDR3 DNA follows: TGTGCCAGCGAGTTGCAGCTCCGAGTGTCCCAGTACTTC. Translating it yields CASELQLRVSQYF. V and J are TRBV6-1 and TRBJ2-5; D is unclear. Germline CDR1 MNHNS, CDR2 SASEGT. This CDR3 comprises 13 residues. Trimming removed 8 bases at V and 9 bases at J, with 19 bases between.